This T cell receptor beta chain derives from a study of blood T cell repertoires in COVID-19. Measured with immunoSEQ multiplex PCR; TCRdb has only the in-frame clones, and not every one. The sample consists of about 260,000 clones, 86% of them appearing once. Trimming stripped 6 bases from V and 0 bases from J, with 15 bases between. This CDR3 region has 16 residues. Germline CDR1 LNHDA, CDR2 SQIVND (reference sequence). Source material: peripheral blood. The clonotype comes from a man aged 30 to 39 with active or convalescent COVID-19. The chain has TRBV19 and TRBJ1-3, with D unclear. The CDR3 coding sequence is TGTGCCAGTAGATGGGGAGGGCCGAGCTCTGGAAACACCATATATTTT. Residues: CASRWGGPSSGNTIYF.